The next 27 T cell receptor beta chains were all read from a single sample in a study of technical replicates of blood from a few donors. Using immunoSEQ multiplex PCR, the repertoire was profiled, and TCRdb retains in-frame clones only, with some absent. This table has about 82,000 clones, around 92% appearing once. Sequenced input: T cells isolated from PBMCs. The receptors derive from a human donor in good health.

The CDR3 DNA reads as TGCAGCGCTGCTGGGGGGGGTCGGGATGAAAAACTGTTTTTT. It encodes CSAAGGGRDEKLFF. The J gene is TRBJ1-4, the V gene TRBV29-1; weak D call: TRBD1 (5 bases). Germline V lookup: CDR1 SQVTM, CDR2 ANQGSEA. The CDR3 runs to 14 residues. V lost 7 bases and J 6 bases, leaving 18 bases between the germline ends. The full variable domain, rest sourced from reference TRBV29-1 and TRBJ1-4, is SAVISQKPSRDICQRGTSLTIQCQVDSQVTMMFWYRQQPGQSLTLIATANQGSEATYESGFVIDKFPISRPNLTFSTLTVSNMSPEDSSIYLCSAAGGGRDEKLFFGSGTQLSVL.

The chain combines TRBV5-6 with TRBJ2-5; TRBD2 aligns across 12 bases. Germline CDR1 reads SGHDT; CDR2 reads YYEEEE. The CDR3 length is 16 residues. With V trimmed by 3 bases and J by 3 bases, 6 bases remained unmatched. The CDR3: CASSSRLAGVKETQYF. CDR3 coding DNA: TGTGCCAGCAGCTCTCGACTAGCGGGGGTAAAAGAGACCCAGTACTTC.

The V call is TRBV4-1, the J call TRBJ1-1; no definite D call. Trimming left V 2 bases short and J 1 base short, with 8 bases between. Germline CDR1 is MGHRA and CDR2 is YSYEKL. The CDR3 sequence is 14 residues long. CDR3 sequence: CASSQQRGNTEAFF. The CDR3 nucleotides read TGCGCCAGCAGCCAACAGCGAGGGAACACTGAAGCTTTCTTT.

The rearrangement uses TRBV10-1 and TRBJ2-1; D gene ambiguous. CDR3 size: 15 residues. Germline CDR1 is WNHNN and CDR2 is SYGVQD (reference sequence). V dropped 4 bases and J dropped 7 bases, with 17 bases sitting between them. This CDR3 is CASSGGILTTNEQFF. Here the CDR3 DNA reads TGCGCCAGCAGTGGAGGTATACTTACAACTAATGAGCAGTTCTTC.

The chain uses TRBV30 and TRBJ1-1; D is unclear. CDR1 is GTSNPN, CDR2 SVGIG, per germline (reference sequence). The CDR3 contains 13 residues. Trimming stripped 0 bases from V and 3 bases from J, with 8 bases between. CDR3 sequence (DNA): TGTGCCTGGAGTGTACGGGGTGACACTGAAGCTTTCTTT. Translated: CAWSVRGDTEAFF. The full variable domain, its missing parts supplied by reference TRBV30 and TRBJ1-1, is SQTIHQWPATLVQPVGSPLSLECTVEGTSNPNLYWYRQAAGRGLQLLFYSVGIGQISSEVPQNLSASRPQDRQFILSSKKLLLSDSGFYLCAWSVRGDTEAFFGQGTRLTVV.

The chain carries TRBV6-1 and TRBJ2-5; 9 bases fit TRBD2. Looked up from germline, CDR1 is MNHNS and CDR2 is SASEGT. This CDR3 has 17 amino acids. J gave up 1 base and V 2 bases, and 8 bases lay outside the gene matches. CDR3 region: CASSELAGLGGQETQYF. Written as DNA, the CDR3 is TGTGCCAGCAGTGAACTAGCGGGACTTGGGGGCCAAGAGACCCAGTACTTC.

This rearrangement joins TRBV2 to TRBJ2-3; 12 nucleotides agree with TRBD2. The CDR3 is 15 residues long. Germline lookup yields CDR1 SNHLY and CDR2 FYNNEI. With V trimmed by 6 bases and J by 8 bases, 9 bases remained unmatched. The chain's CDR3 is CASRPSGGAWGTQYF. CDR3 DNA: TGTGCCAGCAGGCCTAGCGGGGGGGCATGGGGTACGCAGTATTTT.

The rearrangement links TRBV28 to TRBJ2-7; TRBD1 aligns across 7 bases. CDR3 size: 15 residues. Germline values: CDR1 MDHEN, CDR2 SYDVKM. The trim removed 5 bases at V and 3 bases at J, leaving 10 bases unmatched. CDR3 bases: TGTGCCAGCAGTACCCGGGACAGCCTCAACTACGAGCAGTACTTC. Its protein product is CASSTRDSLNYEQYF.

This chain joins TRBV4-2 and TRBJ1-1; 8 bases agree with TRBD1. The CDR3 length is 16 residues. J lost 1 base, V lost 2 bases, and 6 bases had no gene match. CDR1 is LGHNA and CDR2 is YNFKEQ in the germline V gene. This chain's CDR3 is CASSQPDRVWNTEAFF. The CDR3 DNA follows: TGTGCCAGCAGCCAACCGGACAGGGTTTGGAACACTGAAGCTTTCTTT.

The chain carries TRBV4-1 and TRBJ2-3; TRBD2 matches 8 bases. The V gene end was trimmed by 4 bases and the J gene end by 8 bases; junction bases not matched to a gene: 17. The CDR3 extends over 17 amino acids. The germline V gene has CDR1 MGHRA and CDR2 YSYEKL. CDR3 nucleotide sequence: TGCGCCAGCAGCCGGAAGGGTAGCGGGGTGGGGATTGCTACGCAGTATTTT. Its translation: CASSRKGSGVGIATQYF.

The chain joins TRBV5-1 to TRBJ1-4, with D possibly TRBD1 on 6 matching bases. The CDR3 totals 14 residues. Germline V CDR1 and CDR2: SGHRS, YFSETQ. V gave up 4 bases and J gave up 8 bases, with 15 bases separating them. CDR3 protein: CASSPRQVGEKLFF. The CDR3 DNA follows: TGCGCCAGCAGCCCGAGACAGGTGGGAGAAAAACTGTTTTTT.

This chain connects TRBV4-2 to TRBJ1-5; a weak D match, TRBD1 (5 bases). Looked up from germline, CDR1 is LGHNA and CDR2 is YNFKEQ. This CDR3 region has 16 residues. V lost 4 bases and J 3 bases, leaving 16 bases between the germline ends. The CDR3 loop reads CASSPAGGESNQPQHF. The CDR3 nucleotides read TGTGCCAGCAGCCCCGCCGGGGGGGAATCCAATCAGCCCCAGCATTTT.

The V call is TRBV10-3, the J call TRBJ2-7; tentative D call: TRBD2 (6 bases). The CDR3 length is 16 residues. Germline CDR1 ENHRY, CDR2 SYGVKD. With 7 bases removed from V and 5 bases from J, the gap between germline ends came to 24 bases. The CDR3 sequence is CAITRAEEAGIHEQYF. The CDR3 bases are TGTGCCATCACCCGGGCAGAGGAGGCGGGGATCCACGAGCAGTACTTC.

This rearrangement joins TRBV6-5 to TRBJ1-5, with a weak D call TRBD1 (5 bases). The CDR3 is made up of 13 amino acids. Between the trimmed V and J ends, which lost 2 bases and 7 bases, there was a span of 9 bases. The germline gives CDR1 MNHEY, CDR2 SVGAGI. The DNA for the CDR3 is TGTGCCAGCAGTTACAGGGACTCCCAGCCCCAGCATTTT. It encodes CASSYRDSQPQHF.

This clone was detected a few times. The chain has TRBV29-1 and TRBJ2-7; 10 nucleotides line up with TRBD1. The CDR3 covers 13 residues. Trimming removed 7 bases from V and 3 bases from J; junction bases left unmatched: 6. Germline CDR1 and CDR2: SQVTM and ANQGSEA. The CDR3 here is CSARQGASYEQYF. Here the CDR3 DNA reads TGCAGCGCCCGACAGGGGGCGAGCTACGAGCAGTACTTC.

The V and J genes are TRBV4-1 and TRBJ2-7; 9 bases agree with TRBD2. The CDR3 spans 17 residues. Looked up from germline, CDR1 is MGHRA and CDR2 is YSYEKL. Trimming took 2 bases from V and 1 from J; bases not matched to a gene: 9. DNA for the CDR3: TGCGCCAGCAGCCAAATAAGACTAGCGGTATCGTCCTACGAGCAGTACTTC. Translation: CASSQIRLAVSSYEQYF.

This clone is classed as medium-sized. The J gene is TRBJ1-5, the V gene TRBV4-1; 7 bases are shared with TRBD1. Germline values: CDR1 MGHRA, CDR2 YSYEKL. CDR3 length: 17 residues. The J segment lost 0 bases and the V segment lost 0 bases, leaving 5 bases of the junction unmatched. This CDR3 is CASSQDGDSYSNQPQHF. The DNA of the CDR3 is TGCGCCAGCAGCCAAGATGGGGACAGCTATAGCAATCAGCCCCAGCATTTT.

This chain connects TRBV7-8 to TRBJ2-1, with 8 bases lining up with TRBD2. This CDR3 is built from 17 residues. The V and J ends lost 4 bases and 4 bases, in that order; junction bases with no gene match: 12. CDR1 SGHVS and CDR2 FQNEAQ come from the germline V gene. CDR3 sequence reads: CASSWSVGLAPYNEQFF. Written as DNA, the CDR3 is TGTGCCAGCAGCTGGTCGGTCGGACTAGCACCATACAATGAGCAGTTCTTC.

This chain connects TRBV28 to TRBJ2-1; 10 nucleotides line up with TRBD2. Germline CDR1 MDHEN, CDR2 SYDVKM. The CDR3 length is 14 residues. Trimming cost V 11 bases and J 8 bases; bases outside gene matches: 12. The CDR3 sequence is CAGGLAGAFHEQFF. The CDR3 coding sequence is TGTGCCGGGGGGCTAGCGGGAGCTTTCCATGAGCAGTTCTTC.

The CDR3 spells CASSGSGTEQETQYF. CDR3 coding DNA: TGTGCCAGCAGCGGTAGCGGGACAGAACAAGAGACCCAGTACTTC. The chain carries TRBV9 and TRBJ2-5, with D possibly being TRBD2 (8 bases). Germline V gene lookup returns CDR1 SGDLS and CDR2 YYNGEE. CDR3 length: 15 amino acids. V dropped 3 bases and J dropped 2 bases, with 14 bases sitting between them.

The CDR3 sequence: CASRGGQTNTEAFF. The CDR3 DNA sequence: TGTGCCAGCCGGGGGGGACAGACGAACACTGAAGCTTTCTTT. J is TRBJ1-1 and V is TRBV6-1, with 7 positions matching TRBD1. J was trimmed by 1 base and V by 8 bases; bases with no gene match: 7. Germline CDR1 MNHNS, CDR2 SASEGT. The CDR3 runs to 14 residues.

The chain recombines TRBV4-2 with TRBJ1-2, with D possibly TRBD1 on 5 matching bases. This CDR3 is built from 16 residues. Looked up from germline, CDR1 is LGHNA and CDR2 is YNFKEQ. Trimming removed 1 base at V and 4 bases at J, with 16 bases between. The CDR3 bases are TGTGCCAGCAGCCAAGTGAGGTTCGACAGCCTCTATGGCTACACCTTC. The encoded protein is CASSQVRFDSLYGYTF.

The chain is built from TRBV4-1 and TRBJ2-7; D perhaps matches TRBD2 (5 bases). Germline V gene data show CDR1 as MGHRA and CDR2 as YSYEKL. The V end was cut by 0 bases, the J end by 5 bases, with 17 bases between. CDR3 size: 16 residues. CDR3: CASSQDLREIIHEQYF. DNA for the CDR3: TGCGCCAGCAGCCAAGATCTTCGGGAAATAATCCACGAGCAGTACTTC.

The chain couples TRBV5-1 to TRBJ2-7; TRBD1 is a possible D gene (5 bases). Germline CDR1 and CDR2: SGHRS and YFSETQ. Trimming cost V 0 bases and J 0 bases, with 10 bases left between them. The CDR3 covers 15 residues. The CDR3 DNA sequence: TGCGCCAGCAGCTTGGATGTCAGGGACTCCTACGAGCAGTACTTC. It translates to CASSLDVRDSYEQYF.

CDR3: CASGLKTDTEAFF. As DNA, the CDR3 is TGCGCCAGCGGACTAAAGACAGACACTGAAGCTTTCTTT. The chain employs TRBV5-1 and TRBJ1-1, with D maybe TRBD1 (5 bases). V lost 7 bases and J 3 bases, leaving 13 bases between the germline ends. The CDR3 consists of 13 residues. Germline CDR1 reads SGHRS; CDR2 reads YFSETQ.

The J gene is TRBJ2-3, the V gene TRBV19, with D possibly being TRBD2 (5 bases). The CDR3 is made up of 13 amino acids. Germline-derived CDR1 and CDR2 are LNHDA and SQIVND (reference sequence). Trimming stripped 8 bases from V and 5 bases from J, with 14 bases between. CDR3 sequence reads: CASSRERRDTQYF. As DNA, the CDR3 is TGTGCCAGTTCGAGAGAGCGGCGAGATACGCAGTATTTT.

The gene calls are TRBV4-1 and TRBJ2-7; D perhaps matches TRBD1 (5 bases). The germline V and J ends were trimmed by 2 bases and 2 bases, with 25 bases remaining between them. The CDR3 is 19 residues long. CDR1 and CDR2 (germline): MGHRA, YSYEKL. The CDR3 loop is CASSQNGPGRDFGTYEQYF. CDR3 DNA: TGCGCCAGCAGCCAAAATGGCCCGGGCAGGGATTTTGGGACCTACGAGCAGTACTTC.